The 12 T cell receptor beta chains below all came from one sample that was sequenced in a study of T cell responses to AZD1222 COVID-19 vaccine. Clones were sequenced by immunoSEQ multiplex PCR, and TCRdb holds only the in-frame ones, with some missing. Of some 130,000 clones listed, over 90% are singletons. The specimen was peripheral blood, collected on day 0 of AZD1222 vaccination. These receptors originate from an adult in good health.

The V gene is TRBV5-1, the J gene TRBJ1-4; TRBD1 might be the D (5 bases). This CDR3 contains 15 residues. The V end was cut by 2 bases, the J end by 8 bases, with 16 bases between. Germline values: CDR1 SGHRS, CDR2 YFSETQ. The CDR3 loop reads CASSFRGTQGEKLFF. CDR3 nucleotides: TGCGCCAGCAGCTTCCGTGGGACTCAGGGCGAAAAACTGTTTTTT.

The genes are TRBV6-5 and TRBJ1-2; D is unresolved. The germline V gene has CDR1 MNHEY and CDR2 SVGAGI. V gave up 0 bases and J gave up 8 bases, with 16 bases separating them. CDR3 length: 15 amino acids. The DNA for the CDR3 is TGTGCCAGCAGTTACTCCCCCATTTCGGGGAGAGGCTACACCTTC. Its protein is CASSYSPISGRGYTF.

This chain links TRBV19 with TRBJ2-3, with TRBD1 matching 7 bases. The CDR3 sequence is 15 residues long. The trim removed 4 bases at V and 6 bases at J, leaving 10 bases unmatched. The germline V gene encodes CDR1 LNHDA and CDR2 SQIVND (reference sequence). The CDR3, as DNA: TGTGCCAGTAGTAAGCTAGGACAGGCTGTTGATACGCAGTATTTT. Its translation: CASSKLGQAVDTQYF.

This clone appeared a single time. This sequence joins TRBV15 and TRBJ2-1; 9 positions match TRBD1. Trimming removed 0 bases from V and 6 bases from J; junction bases left unmatched: 3. The germline V gene encodes CDR1 LNHNV and CDR2 YYDKDF (reference sequence). The CDR3 sequence is 15 residues long. CDR3 protein: CATSREGQGGNEQFF. The CDR3, as DNA: TGTGCCACCAGCAGAGAGGGACAGGGTGGCAATGAGCAGTTCTTC.

As DNA, the CDR3 is TGTGCCAGCATCCCTTCATATGCCGCGCGGGGTCCTGAAGCTTTCTTT. This gives the protein CASIPSYAARGPEAFF. The J gene is TRBJ1-1, the V gene TRBV27; D call uncertain. With 7 bases removed from V and 6 bases from J, the gap between germline ends came to 24 bases. The germline CDR1 and CDR2 sequences are MNHEY and SMNVEV (reference sequence). The CDR3 totals 16 residues.

The V gene is TRBV15, the J gene TRBJ1-5; D is unclear. The V and J ends lost 5 bases and 2 bases respectively, with 19 bases between them. This CDR3 region has 17 residues. Looked up from germline, CDR1 is LNHNV and CDR2 is YYDKDF (reference sequence). The CDR3 protein is CATSCRLYRAGNQPQHF. The CDR3 bases are TGTGCCACCAGCTGTAGACTCTACCGAGCGGGCAATCAGCCCCAGCATTTT. The variable domain in full, with the rest retrieved from reference TRBV15 and TRBJ1-5, is DAMVIQNPRYQVTQFGKPVTLSCSQTLNHNVMYWYQQKSSQAPKLLFHYYDKDFNNEADTPDNFQSRRPNTSFCFLDIRSPGLGDTAMYLCATSCRLYRAGNQPQHFGDGTRLSIL.

The rearrangement joins TRBV6-5 to TRBJ1-3; no firm D call. Germline V CDR1 and CDR2: MNHEY, SVGAGI. The length of the CDR3 is 14 residues. V lost 0 bases and J lost 7, with 10 bases in between. The CDR3 DNA reads TGTGCCAGCAGTTACTCGGCGAGGTTGAACACCATATATTTT. Translating gives CASSYSARLNTIYF.

The chain links TRBV7-9 to TRBJ1-1; 11 bases fit TRBD1. The V and J ends lost 6 bases and 11 bases, in that order; junction bases with no gene match: 11. Germline V gives CDR1 SEHNR, CDR2 FQNEAQ (reference sequence). This CDR3 comprises 14 residues. The CDR3 is CASSRGTGGLGAFF. The CDR3 bases are TGTGCCAGCAGTCGCGGGACAGGGGGTTTGGGTGCTTTCTTT.

V is TRBV5-1 and J is TRBJ1-1, with D tentatively TRBD1 (5 bases). V gave up 2 bases and J gave up 5 bases, with 22 bases separating them. This CDR3 has 17 amino acids. From germline, CDR1 is SGHRS and CDR2 YFSETQ. CDR3 DNA: TGCGCCAGCAGCTTTATTCCAACGGATGCGGCAGGGACTGAAGCTTTCTTT. Amino acids: CASSFIPTDAAGTEAFF.

The rearrangement uses TRBV18 and TRBJ1-3; TRBD1 aligns across 9 bases. Per the germline V gene, CDR1 is KGHSH and CDR2 is LQKENI. V was clipped by 2 bases and J by 4 bases; unmatched bases: 3. This CDR3 spans 15 amino acids. The CDR3 here is CASSPGTGTGNTIYF. The CDR3 DNA reads as TGTGCCAGCTCACCAGGGACAGGGACCGGAAACACCATATATTTT.

CDR3 sequence (DNA): TGTGCCAGCAGGACACTGACAGGGGGCGACGATGGCTACACCTTC. This codes for CASRTLTGGDDGYTF. This chain links TRBV6-5 with TRBJ1-2, with 10 bases lining up with TRBD1. The CDR3 loop spans 15 amino acids. Trimming took 6 bases from V and 6 from J; bases not matched to a gene: 10. CDR1 MNHEY and CDR2 SVGAGI come from the germline V gene.

The genes are TRBV6-5 and TRBJ2-5; possibly TRBD1 for D (5 bases). The length of the CDR3 is 15 residues. Germline V gives CDR1 MNHEY, CDR2 SVGAGI. V was cut by 6 bases and J by 5 bases, with 19 bases left in between. CDR3 nucleotide sequence: TGTGCCAGCAGGGGGTTAAAGGGGTTGCGGGAGACCCAGTACTTC. Protein sequence: CASRGLKGLRETQYF.